A selection of T cell receptor beta chains follows, all from one sample in a study of blood T cells in healthy people across ages. MiXCR was run by TCRdb on the 5' RACE reads, yielding one entry per CDR3 protein. The data show 1.5 million to 2 million distinct CDR3 sequences, almost 35% seen once. Input material: blood. All receptors come from a woman in her 30s in good health. CDR3s include the opening cysteine and the closing phenylalanine or tryptophan. A D gene is named only where the DNA matches it firmly. Clone size is not always given. Where it is, it says once, few, many or a class for expanded clones.

J,size,V,D,DNA,CDR3
TRBJ1-5,few,TRBV10-3,TRBD1,TGTGCCATCAGTGAGTCAGCTGAGGGGGCTCAGCCCCAGCATTTT,CAISESAEGAQPQHF
TRBJ2-7,NA,TRBV5-8,NA,TGTGCCAGCAGCTCCGGAGTGGGGCCCTACAACTACGAGCAGTACTTC,CASSSGVGPYNYEQYF
TRBJ2-3,many,TRBV5-6,TRBD1,TGTGCCAGCAGCTCCCTCCGGGACAGGGGTGTCACGCAGTATTTT,CASSSLRDRGVTQYF
TRBJ2-7,NA,TRBV29-1,TRBD1,TGCAGCGTTAAAGACAGGGGGTGCTCCTACGAGCAGTACTTC,CSVKDRGCSYEQYF
TRBJ2-3,NA,TRBV5-1,NA,TGCGCCAGCAGCTTGGCCGGGCCCTACGGCGAAGATACGCAGTATTTT,CASSLAGPYGEDTQYF
TRBJ2-7,few,TRBV21-1,NA,TGTGCCAGCAGCTCCAAGGGCGAGCAGTACTTC,CASSSKGEQYF
TRBJ2-2,few,TRBV29-1,TRBD2,TGCAGCGTCGCGGGGCTAGCGGCGAACACCGGGGAGCTGTTTTTT,CSVAGLAANTGELFF
TRBJ2-3,many,TRBV18,NA,TGTGCCAGCAGCCCGGAGGGGACAGATACGCAGTATTTT,CASSPEGTDTQYF
TRBJ2-1,NA,TRBV30,NA,TGTGCCTGGAGTTATCCCGATGAGCAGTTCTTC,CAWSYPDEQFF
TRBJ2-5,few,TRBV11-1,TRBD1,TGTGCCAGCAGCAACCGGGACAGTAAAGAGACCCAGTACTTC,CASSNRDSKETQYF
TRBJ2-1,few,TRBV5-1,NA,TGCGCCAGCAGCTTGGAGGCGCGGGGTGGCGGTGAGCAGTTCTTC,CASSLEARGGGEQFF
TRBJ2-1,NA,TRBV14,TRBD1,TGTGCCAGCAGCCAAGGGACAGGGATGTACAATGAGCAGTTCTTC,CASSQGTGMYNEQFF
TRBJ2-3,NA,TRBV7-2,NA,TGTGCCAGCAGCTTAGTGGGGCCGGCCACAGATACGCAGTATTTT,CASSLVGPATDTQYF
TRBJ2-1,many,TRBV6-5,NA,TGTGCCAGCAGTCCTACTGGGGACGGGCGTGAGCAGTTCTTC,CASSPTGDGREQFF
TRBJ2-5,NA,TRBV29-1,TRBD2,TGCAGCGTCGAAGTCAGGGCGGGAGAGCAGTACTTC,CSVEVRAGEQYF
TRBJ2-1,few,TRBV5-1,TRBD2,TGCGCCAGCAGCTTGGCTCGGGGACTAGTGGCGTACAATGAGCAGTTCTTC,CASSLARGLVAYNEQFF
TRBJ2-7,NA,TRBV6-2/TRBV6-3,TRBD2,TGTGCCAGCAGTTACTCTCCGGGACTACCTTACGAGCAGTACTTC,CASSYSPGLPYEQYF
TRBJ2-3,NA,TRBV20-1,TRBD2,TGCAGTGCTTCACCGGGACTAGCGGTCCACTCTAGCACAGATACGCAGTATTTT,CSASPGLAVHSSTDTQYF
TRBJ2-7,NA,TRBV24-1,NA,TGTGCCACCAGTGAAAGACCCTCCTACGAGCAGTACTTC,CATSERPSYEQYF
TRBJ2-1,few,TRBV7-3,TRBD2,TGTGCCAGCAGCTTCAGACTAGCGGGAGCTGCTTCTCTATACAATGAGCAGTTCTTC,CASSFRLAGAASLYNEQFF
TRBJ2-3,NA,TRBV28,NA,TGTGCCAGCAGTGCCGGGAGAGCAGATACGCAGTATTTT,CASSAGRADTQYF
TRBJ2-1,NA,TRBV5-1,NA,TGCGCCAGCAGCAGCGGACAGGGGAGCGGGAGTGAGCAGTTCTTC,CASSSGQGSGSEQFF
TRBJ2-1,NA,TRBV6-1,NA,TGTGCCAGCAGTGCCTGGTTGGGGGGTGAGCAGTTCTTC,CASSAWLGGEQFF
TRBJ2-1,NA,TRBV15,TRBD2,TGTGCCACCAGCACCCCAGCGGGATACAATGAGCAGTTCTTC,CATSTPAGYNEQFF
TRBJ1-2,many,TRBV5-1,NA,TGTGCCAGCAGCTTGTCTGGGGAGAACTATGGCTACACCTTC,CASSLSGENYGYTF
TRBJ2-1,NA,TRBV12-3/TRBV12-4,NA,TGTGCCAGCGCCCCGCAGGGGCCGCAGTTCTTC,CASAPQGPQFF
TRBJ2-2,NA,TRBV7-3,NA,TGTGCCAGCAGCTCTAACCCGTTCCGGGGAAGCACCGGGGAGCTGTTTTTT,CASSSNPFRGSTGELFF
TRBJ2-5,NA,TRBV7-9,TRBD2,TGTGCCAGCAGCTTAGGGACTAGCGGGATCTGGGAGCAAGAGACCCAGTACTTC,CASSLGTSGIWEQETQYF
TRBJ1-6,NA,TRBV6-5,TRBD1,TGTGCCAGCAGTTGGACAGGGGGCGGAAATTCACCCCTCCACTTT,CASSWTGGGNSPLHF
TRBJ2-5,NA,TRBV27,NA,TGTGCCAGCGGGGTTTTCAAGCAGTACTTC,CASGVFKQYF
TRBJ2-5,few,TRBV28,TRBD2,TGTGCCAGCAGTTCACCGGAAGCTAGCGGGAGGGAGACCCAGTACTTC,CASSSPEASGRETQYF